This TCR beta chain comes out of a study of blood T cell repertoires in COVID-19. Study overall: The United States, Italy and Spain were the sources of the acute and convalescent COVID-19 samples. The cDNA or gDNA used as material had been derived from T cells, B-cell-depleted T cells, or PBMCs.

The CDR3 runs 15 residues. Trimming stripped 3 bases from V and 0 bases from J, with 9 bases between. From germline, CDR1 is LGHDT and CDR2 YNNKEL (reference sequence). Per the study methods: Amplified reference gene primers provided the basis for estimating nucleated cell counts. Assay: immunoSEQ multiplex PCR; the TCRdb copy retains only in-frame clones and omits some. The DNA was the basis for D and trimming; V, J and clone size are from that table. The repertoire consists of over 60,000 clones, with 82% occurring once and the leading ten covering around 20%. Remarks on this clone: The sample has other DNA sequences that encode this CDR3 too.

The sequence derives from a human donor in a cohort sampled during active COVID-19. The sequencing input was peripheral blood. The chain is built from TRBV3-1 (or the pseudogene TRBV3-2) and TRBJ1-3; a weak D match, TRBD1 (6 bases). This chain's CDR3 is CASSQGTRSGNTIYF. In DNA form, the CDR3 reads TGTGCCAGCAGCCAGGGGACACGCTCTGGAAACACCATATATTTT.